Presented here are 25 T cell receptor beta chains from one specimen sequenced in a study of shared clonotypes between healthy human individuals. Profiling relied on immunoSEQ multiplex PCR, and the TCRdb table lists in-frame clones only, not all of them. The sample consists of over 2 million clones, 85% to 95% of them appearing once. Terminally differentiated effector memory CD45RA+ cells were excluded from the naive CD8 cells, which were CD45RO-negative and positively selected for CCR7. The sequencing input was naive CD8+ T cells sorted from blood. The receptors were gathered from a man aged 18 to 35 in good health.

CDR3 protein: CASSPGLAGVDTQYF. In nucleotides, the CDR3 is TGTGCCAGCAGTCCGGGACTAGCGGGAGTTGATACGCAGTATTTT. The chain uses TRBV27 and TRBJ2-3, with 14 bases matching TRBD2. The V segment lost 5 bases and the J segment 6 bases; nucleotides outside the gene matches: 4. The length of the CDR3 is 15 residues. CDR1 MNHEY and CDR2 SMNVEV come from the germline V gene (reference sequence).

The V call is TRBV5-1, the J call TRBJ2-7, with unresolved D. The CDR3 length is 15 residues. V dropped 1 base and J dropped 5 bases, with 16 bases sitting between them. Germline CDR1 and CDR2: SGHRS and YFSETQ. This chain's CDR3 is CASSLYSLRKDEQYF. In DNA, the CDR3 is TGCGCCAGCAGCTTGTATTCACTACGAAAGGACGAGCAGTACTTC.

V is TRBV6-6 and J is TRBJ2-5; 9 positions agree with TRBD1. The V gene end was trimmed by 0 bases and the J gene end by 5 bases; junction bases not matched to a gene: 4. This CDR3 region has 15 residues. Germline CDR1 reads MNHNY; CDR2 reads SVGAGI (reference sequence). CDR3 in DNA: TGTGCCAGCAGTTACTCGGGGGGGACAGGGGAGACCCAGTACTTC. Its protein is CASSYSGGTGETQYF.

V usage is TRBV7-6 and J usage is TRBJ1-4; D is ambiguous. This CDR3 contains 17 residues. V was clipped by 5 bases and J by 7 bases, with 23 bases between them. Germline V CDR1 and CDR2: SGHVS, FNYEAQ. The CDR3 DNA is TGTGCCAGCAGCGCTGAAGATGATGGGAATGAGGCTGAAAAACTGTTTTTT. Its protein product is CASSAEDDGNEAEKLFF.

In regard to this clone: Other nucleotide sequences in the sample specify the same CDR3. This sequence joins TRBV11-2 and TRBJ1-3; the D is unclear. The CDR3 runs to 15 residues. V was trimmed by 0 bases and J by 0 bases, leaving 6 bases between them. Germline V gene sequence: CDR1 SGHAT, CDR2 FQNNGV. The CDR3 reads CASSLEAGSGNTIYF. CDR3 in DNA: TGTGCCAGCAGCTTAGAGGCCGGCTCTGGAAACACCATATATTTT.

This clone was counted once. The rearrangement links TRBV5-6 to TRBJ2-7; the match to TRBD2 covers 9 bases. V was pared by 1 base and J by 4 bases, with 3 bases of the junction left unmatched. The CDR3 is made up of 14 amino acids. Germline CDR1 reads SGHDT; CDR2 reads YYEEEE. The chain's CDR3 is CASSLRLAVYEQYF. DNA for the CDR3: TGTGCCAGCAGCTTGAGACTAGCGGTTTACGAGCAGTACTTC.

The rearrangement uses TRBV27 and TRBJ2-7, with D perhaps matching TRBD2 (5 bases). This CDR3 is 16 amino acids long. Germline loops: CDR1 MNHEY, CDR2 SMNVEV (reference sequence). V was trimmed by 0 bases and J by 1 base, leaving 13 bases between them. CDR3 protein: CASSLSSGSGSYEQYF. The DNA for the CDR3 is TGTGCCAGCAGTTTATCATCGGGGTCCGGGTCCTACGAGCAGTACTTC.

The chain recombines TRBV30 with TRBJ2-5; 16 bases agree with TRBD2. This CDR3 has 19 residues. Germline V gene data show CDR1 as GTSNPN and CDR2 as SVGIG (reference sequence). The ends lost 2 bases at V and 2 bases at J; junction bases unmatched: 11. CDR3 residues: CAWSRIGTSGGEVQETQYF. In DNA, the CDR3 is TGTGCCTGGAGTCGAATCGGGACTAGCGGGGGGGAGGTGCAAGAGACCCAGTACTTC.

The chain has TRBV6-1 and TRBJ1-1, with 7 bases identical to TRBD1. The V and J ends lost 7 bases and 4 bases, in that order; junction bases with no gene match: 9. In germline, CDR1 is MNHNS, CDR2 SASEGT. This CDR3 spans 14 amino acids. The CDR3 protein is CASTLDREGTEAFF. The DNA for the CDR3 is TGTGCCAGCACCTTAGACAGGGAGGGCACTGAAGCTTTCTTT.

The CDR3 region is CASKPGAGANVLTF. CDR3 nucleotide sequence: TGTGCCAGCAAACCAGGGGCCGGGGCCAACGTCCTGACTTTC. This chain links TRBV2 with TRBJ2-6; D may be TRBD1 (6 bases). V shed 7 bases and J shed 4 bases, with 11 bases lying between them. In germline, CDR1 is SNHLY, CDR2 FYNNEI. The CDR3 spans 14 residues.

The table lists this clone with a count of one. This sample includes further DNA sequences coding for the same CDR3. This chain connects TRBV4-1 to TRBJ2-7, with 7 bases fitting TRBD1. The junction had 3 bases not matched to a gene; V was cut back by 2 bases and J by 2 bases. This CDR3 spans 14 amino acids. Per germline, CDR1 MGHRA and CDR2 YSYEKL. The CDR3 DNA reads TGCGCCAGCAGCCAACCGGGACAGACCTACGAGCAGTACTTC. It specifies CASSQPGQTYEQYF.

The V and J genes are TRBV7-2 and TRBJ2-5, with TRBD2 matching over 12 bases. Germline CDR1 is SGHTA and CDR2 is FQGNSA. Germline trimming cut 4 bases from V and 2 bases from J; bases unmatched to any gene: 11. This CDR3 is built from 18 residues. In DNA, the CDR3 is TGTGCCAGCAGCTCAAAACCGGGACTAGCGGGTATACAAGAGACCCAGTACTTC. This translates into CASSSKPGLAGIQETQYF.

The rearrangement uses TRBV6-4 and TRBJ1-5; D perhaps matches TRBD1 (5 bases). The CDR3 is 17 amino acids. V was cut by 8 bases and J by 0 bases, with 20 bases left in between. The germline V gene encodes CDR1 MRHNA and CDR2 SNTAGT. The CDR3 DNA is TGTGCCAGCGTTTGGCAGGGCACACTTTATAGCAATCAGCCCCAGCATTTT. It translates to CASVWQGTLYSNQPQHF.

This chain joins TRBV11-3 and TRBJ2-3; TRBD2 matches 8 bases. Germline V gene lookup returns CDR1 SGHNT and CDR2 YENEEA. J was trimmed by 3 bases and V by 6 bases; bases with no gene match: 11. There are 16 residues in the CDR3. DNA for the CDR3: TGTGCCAGCAGTCCTCTAGCGGGTGCCCCAACAGATACGCAGTATTTT. Translating gives CASSPLAGAPTDTQYF.

The chain links TRBV6-1 to TRBJ2-7; D might be TRBD2 (6 bases). V dropped 3 bases and J dropped 4 bases, with 13 bases sitting between them. The germline V gene has CDR1 MNHNS and CDR2 SASEGT. The CDR3 contains 14 residues. CDR3 region: CASSEGGGDYEQYF. The CDR3, as DNA: TGTGCCAGCAGTGAGGGGGGAGGCGATTACGAGCAGTACTTC.

The chain recombines TRBV4-3 with TRBJ2-2, with D perhaps matching TRBD1 (5 bases). Germline CDR1 is LGHNA and CDR2 is YSLEER. The CDR3 runs 18 residues. V gave up 3 bases and J gave up 4 bases, with 21 bases separating them. CDR3 DNA sequence: TGCGCCAGCAGCCACGCCCCCCAGCAGGGCTTGCTCACCGGGGAGCTGTTTTTT. Amino acids: CASSHAPQQGLLTGELFF.

The rearrangement uses TRBV4-1 and TRBJ2-7, with D perhaps matching TRBD1 (6 bases). Trimming pared 1 base from V and 6 bases from J, leaving 19 bases between. The germline V gene encodes CDR1 MGHRA and CDR2 YSYEKL. The CDR3 has 16 amino acids. CDR3 sequence: CASSQVSTNSRGEQYF. The CDR3 DNA reads as TGCGCCAGCAGCCAAGTCTCGACGAACTCCAGGGGCGAGCAGTACTTC.

The chain carries TRBV7-2 and TRBJ2-7, with 9 bases matching TRBD1. CDR1 is SGHTA, CDR2 FQGNSA, per germline. This CDR3 spans 16 amino acids. J was trimmed by 1 base and V by 4 bases; bases with no gene match: 8. CDR3 DNA sequence: TGTGCCAGCAGCTCAGGTGCCGGGACAGGGTCCTACGAGCAGTACTTC. Amino acids: CASSSGAGTGSYEQYF.

Comments on this clone: In the same sample, other DNA sequences code for this CDR3. This sequence joins TRBV7-2 and TRBJ2-5; D gene ambiguous. This CDR3 contains 11 residues. V dropped 3 bases and J dropped 4 bases, with 3 bases sitting between them. Germline-derived CDR1 and CDR2 are SGHTA and FQGNSA. As DNA, the CDR3 is TGTGCCAGCAGCTTTGCAGAGACCCAGTACTTC. It specifies CASSFAETQYF.

This chain uses TRBV6-6 with TRBJ1-1; D is unclear. CDR1 and CDR2 from the germline V gene are MNHNY and SVGAGI (reference sequence). The length of the CDR3 is 12 residues. V was shortened by 0 bases and J by 7 bases, with 6 bases between the two germline ends. CDR3: CASSYSTYEAFF. In nucleotides, the CDR3 is TGTGCCAGCAGTTACTCGACATATGAAGCTTTCTTT.

This sequence joins TRBV19 and TRBJ1-6; D call uncertain. From germline, CDR1 is LNHDA and CDR2 SQIVND (reference sequence). V dropped 0 bases and J dropped 0 bases, with 6 bases sitting between them. The CDR3 is made up of 16 amino acids. The CDR3 protein is CASSIDHGSYNSPLHF. The DNA for the CDR3 is TGTGCCAGTAGTATAGATCATGGCTCCTATAATTCACCCCTCCACTTT.

CDR3 loop: CASSFQGSNQPQHF. DNA for the CDR3: TGCGCCAGCAGTTTTCAGGGAAGCAATCAGCCCCAGCATTTT. This sequence joins TRBV10-1 and TRBJ1-5; perhaps TRBD1 as D (5 bases). The V gene lost 5 bases and the J gene lost 1 base, with 9 bases spanning the gap. Germline CDR1 and CDR2: WNHNN and SYGVQD (reference sequence). The CDR3 runs to 14 residues.

The V and J genes are TRBV7-9 and TRBJ2-7, with D maybe TRBD1 (6 bases). The germline V gene encodes CDR1 SEHNR and CDR2 FQNEAQ (reference sequence). This CDR3 contains 15 residues. Deletions cut 4 bases from V and 5 bases from J, with 18 bases between. The CDR3 DNA reads as TGTGCCAGCAGCTCCGGACAGCTTAACTTAGACGAGCAGTACTTC. Translation gives CASSSGQLNLDEQYF.

This clone came up a few times. The rearrangement uses TRBV28 and TRBJ2-2; no clear D. Germline V lookup: CDR1 MDHEN, CDR2 SYDVKM. This CDR3 has 13 amino acids. Deletions cut 7 bases from V and 3 bases from J, with 9 bases between. The CDR3 spells CASTYTDTGELFF. The CDR3 bases are TGTGCCAGCACTTACACGGACACCGGGGAGCTGTTTTTT.

The CDR3 DNA reads TGTGCCAGCAGCTTAGTCCGGTGGGGCCCCGCAGATACGCAGTATTTT. Translation gives CASSLVRWGPADTQYF. The J gene is TRBJ2-3, the V gene TRBV11-2; TRBD1 is a possible D gene (5 bases). Germline lookup yields CDR1 SGHAT and CDR2 FQNNGV. V was cut by 1 base and J by 4 bases, with 15 bases left in between. This CDR3 contains 16 residues.